The next 24 T cell receptor beta chains were all read from a single sample in a study of blood T cells in healthy people across ages. The second PCR ran about 6 to 11 cycles with a sample-barcoded 5' primer and J-beta primers. From the 5' RACE reads, TCRdb called clonotypes with MiXCR, one entry per CDR3 protein. Found here are fewer than 2,000,000 distinct CDR3 sequences, 30% to 35% of them singletons; the top ten hold approximately 10%. Sample: blood. These receptors were taken from a woman in her twenties or thirties in good health.

V usage is TRBV12-3 or TRBV12-4 and J usage is TRBJ2-1, with D maybe TRBD1 (7 bases). The CDR3 contains 14 residues. The V and J ends lost 6 bases and 9 bases respectively, with 18 bases between them. The CDR3: CASRRRDRSGEQFF. Written as DNA, the CDR3 is TGTGCCAGCAGACGGCGGGACAGATCGGGTGAGCAGTTCTTC.

This chain links TRBV9 with TRBJ1-6, with TRBD1 identical over 7 bases. CDR3 size: 17 residues. J was trimmed by 8 bases and V by 4 bases; bases with no gene match: 15. Germline-derived CDR1 and CDR2 are SGDLS and YYNGEE. The CDR3 DNA follows: TGTGCCAGCAGCCCCGGACAGGCGACGGCTCTCGATTCACCCCTCCACTTT. Translated: CASSPGQATALDSPLHF.

V is TRBV28 and J is TRBJ2-7; 9 bases are a match to TRBD1. The germline gives CDR1 MDHEN, CDR2 SYDVKM. V shed 4 bases, J shed 4 bases, and the junction held 14 bases outside the gene matches. The length of the CDR3 is 17 residues. The CDR3 loop is CASSSSTGTGLPYEQYF. CDR3 nucleotides: TGTGCCAGCAGTTCGTCGACCGGGACAGGGCTCCCTTACGAGCAGTACTTC. The whole variable domain, filled in from reference TRBV28 and TRBJ2-7, reads DVKVTQSSRYLVKRTGEKVFLECVQDMDHENMFWYRQDPGLGLRLIYFSYDVKMKEKGDIPEGYSVSREKKERFSLILESASTNQTSMYLCASSSSTGTGLPYEQYFGPGTRLTVT.

The gene calls are TRBV7-6 and TRBJ1-1; D call uncertain. The CDR3 is 14 amino acids. The V end was cut by 5 bases, the J end by 1 base, with 11 bases between. Germline V gene lookup returns CDR1 SGHVS and CDR2 FNYEAQ. CDR3 DNA: TGTGCCAGCAGCCCCAGGTACGCGAACACTGAAGCTTTCTTT. Protein product: CASSPRYANTEAFF.

The table lists this clonotype with a few counts. The gene calls are TRBV7-2 and TRBJ2-1; 13 positions agree with TRBD2. The trim removed 1 base at V and 4 bases at J, leaving 7 bases unmatched. The CDR3 consists of 18 residues. The germline CDR1 and CDR2 sequences are SGHTA and FQGNSA. As DNA, the CDR3 is TGTGCCAGCAGCTTAGGTCGGACTAGCGGGAGACCGTACAATGAGCAGTTCTTC. Amino acid sequence: CASSLGRTSGRPYNEQFF. The complete variable domain, with remaining parts taken from reference TRBV7-2 and TRBJ2-1, reads GAGVSQSPSNKVTEKGKDVELRCDPISGHTALYWYRQSLGQGLEFLIYFQGNSAPDKSGLPSDRFSAERTGGSVSTLTIQRTQQEDSAVYLCASSLGRTSGRPYNEQFFGPGTRLTVL.

The sample holds a few counts of this clonotype. The V call is TRBV29-1, the J call TRBJ2-1; no clear D. The CDR3 is made up of 14 amino acids. Trimming took 2 bases from V and 3 from J, leaving 11 bases between them. The germline V gene has CDR1 SQVTM and CDR2 ANQGSEA. The CDR3 sequence: CSVERGNFYNEQFF. CDR3 coding DNA: TGCAGCGTTGAACGAGGCAACTTCTACAATGAGCAGTTCTTC.

The chain recombines TRBV4-1 with TRBJ2-1; 7 positions agree with TRBD1. V dropped 3 bases and J dropped 9; count of bases not matched to a gene: 17. CDR1 is MGHRA, CDR2 YSYEKL, per germline. The CDR3 length is 17 residues. CDR3 protein: CASSHPRTGGSLVEQFF. CDR3 DNA sequence: TGCGCCAGCAGCCACCCACGGACAGGTGGCTCTCTCGTTGAGCAGTTCTTC.

The rearrangement uses TRBV10-3 and TRBJ2-1; 13 positions agree with TRBD2. The V gene's germline CDR1 is ENHRY and CDR2 SYGVKD. V shed 7 bases and J 7 bases; nucleotides not matched to a gene: 7. CDR3 length: 15 residues. CDR3 amino acids: CAITSGLAGVNEQFF. The CDR3 bases are TGTGCCATCACATCCGGACTAGCGGGAGTAAATGAGCAGTTCTTC.

This clonotype has ten or more counts. This rearrangement joins TRBV20-1 to TRBJ1-2; D perhaps matches TRBD1 (6 bases). The germline V and J ends were trimmed by 3 bases and 4 bases, with 15 bases remaining between them. The CDR3 loop spans 14 amino acids. Germline CDR1 and CDR2: DFQATT and SNEGSKA (reference sequence). CDR3 sequence reads: CSARVRGAGYGYTF. The CDR3 DNA reads as TGCAGTGCTAGGGTACGGGGGGCAGGCTATGGCTACACCTTC.

The gene calls are TRBV4-1 and TRBJ2-1, with 7 bases lining up with TRBD2. The length of the CDR3 is 17 residues. Germline V gene data show CDR1 as MGHRA and CDR2 as YSYEKL. With 4 bases clipped from V and 6 bases from J, the junction kept 15 bases outside the gene matches. The CDR3 here is CASSPNEVPGGINEQFF. Here the CDR3 DNA reads TGCGCCAGCAGCCCCAACGAGGTACCGGGGGGAATCAATGAGCAGTTCTTC.

On this clonotype itself: Mismatch with germline at one junction end may stem from a read error. The V and J genes are TRBV6-6 and TRBJ2-7; the match to TRBD2 covers 7 bases. CDR3 length equals 13 residues. The germline V gene encodes CDR1 MNHNY and CDR2 SVGAGI (reference sequence). CDR3 sequence reads: CASTTSALYERYF. In DNA, the CDR3 is TGTGCCAGCACCACTAGCGCCTTGTACGAGCGGTACTTC.

This chain connects TRBV6-2 or TRBV6-3 to TRBJ1-1; a possible D gene is TRBD1 (5 bases). The CDR3 covers 15 residues. The germline V gene encodes CDR1 MNHEY and CDR2 SVGEGT. V lost 1 base and J 0 bases, leaving 9 bases between the germline ends. In nucleotides, the CDR3 is TGTGCCAGCAGTTACTTGGGACCCATGAACACTGAAGCTTTCTTT. As protein: CASSYLGPMNTEAFF.

A note on this clonotype: A read error may produce the germline difference seen at one junction end. V usage is TRBV7-6 and J usage is TRBJ2-1; unclear D gene. The germline V gene has CDR1 SGHVS and CDR2 FNYEAQ. The CDR3 loop spans 15 amino acids. The CDR3 spells CASSLAWRAYSEQFF. Written as DNA, the CDR3 is TGTGCCAGCAGCTTAGCTTGGCGTGCCTACAGTGAGCAGTTCTTC.

This chain connects TRBV20-1 to TRBJ2-5, with 9 bases matching TRBD1. The closer fit of TRBJ2-7 to the DNA end suggests the J call may be wrong. This CDR3 comprises 17 residues. Germline CDR1 is DFQATT and CDR2 is SNEGSKA (reference sequence). The CDR3 reads CSASKTGGDPTTYEQYF. The CDR3 nucleotides are TGCAGTGCTAGTAAGACAGGGGGTGACCCAACGACCTACGAGCAGTACTTC.

The genes are TRBV5-1 and TRBJ2-2; D not certain. V was clipped by 2 bases and J by 5 bases, with 10 bases between them. The CDR3 is 14 amino acids. Germline V gives CDR1 SGHRS, CDR2 YFSETQ. DNA of the CDR3: TGCGCCAGCAGCTTACCAACTGGTACCGGGGAGCTGTTTTTT. Its translation: CASSLPTGTGELFF.

This clonotype was counted only a few times. This chain uses TRBV5-1 with TRBJ2-1; 14 bases map to TRBD2. This CDR3 spans 17 amino acids. The V gene's germline CDR1 is SGHRS and CDR2 YFSETQ. V gave up 3 bases and J gave up 5 bases; unmatched junction bases: 7. In nucleotides, the CDR3 is TGCGCCAGCAGCTACCCGACTAGCGGGGGGGCCCACAATGAGCAGTTCTTC. This codes for CASSYPTSGGAHNEQFF.

This clonotype was seen many times. V gene TRBV5-1 combines with J gene TRBJ2-1; the match to TRBD1 covers 11 bases. This CDR3 has 17 amino acids. Germline V gene data show CDR1 as SGHRS and CDR2 as YFSETQ. After removal of 6 bases from V and 5 bases from J, the junction contained 13 bases not matched to a gene. The CDR3 nucleotides are TGCGCCAGCACATGGGGAACCGGGACAGGGGGTGACAATGAGCAGTTCTTC. Amino acid sequence: CASTWGTGTGGDNEQFF.

J is TRBJ2-3 and V is TRBV5-1; 8 bases are a match to TRBD2. The V and J ends lost 3 bases and 4 bases, in that order; junction bases with no gene match: 19. The CDR3 extends over 19 amino acids. Looked up from germline, CDR1 is SGHRS and CDR2 is YFSETQ. The CDR3 reads CASSSTREVRSRHADTQYF. The CDR3 DNA is TGCGCCAGCAGCTCCACGCGGGAGGTACGGTCAAGACACGCAGATACGCAGTATTTT.

As concerns this clonotype: This may be a read error: a much more frequent sequence differs by one nucleotide. The chain combines TRBV4-1 with TRBJ1-2; D is undetermined. CDR3 length: 16 residues. The germline V gene encodes CDR1 MGHRA and CDR2 YSYEKL. Deletions cut 4 bases from V and 7 bases from J, with 22 bases between. The CDR3 nucleotides are TGCGCCAGCAGCCTGAGCCAGACACCAGTCTTAGGTGGCTACACCTTC. This translates into CASSLSQTPVLGGYTF.

This clonotype was detected a few times. This chain links TRBV6-1 with TRBJ2-5; no clear D gene. Per the germline V gene, CDR1 is MNHNS and CDR2 is SASEGT. The V end lost 2 bases, the J end lost 2 bases, and 9 bases lay between the germline ends. This CDR3 has 14 residues. CDR3 coding DNA: TGTGCCAGCAGTGAAATGTGGGTTCAAGAGACCCAGTACTTC. Its protein product is CASSEMWVQETQYF.

The V call is TRBV27, the J call TRBJ1-2; 11 positions match TRBD1. From germline, CDR1 is MNHEY and CDR2 SMNVEV (reference sequence). CDR3 size: 16 residues. V was clipped by 7 bases and J by 4 bases; unmatched bases: 11. Written as DNA, the CDR3 is TGTGCCAGCACCCAGGGGACAGGGGGTACAGGCTATGGCTACACCTTC. As protein: CASTQGTGGTGYGYTF.

The chain uses TRBV7-7 and TRBJ2-7; D ambiguous. Per germline, CDR1 SSHAT and CDR2 FNYEAQ (reference sequence). The V and J ends lost 5 bases and 5 bases respectively, with 16 bases between them. This CDR3 contains 14 residues. DNA for the CDR3: TGTGCCAGCAGCGAAAGCTACTTGGGCCACGAGCAGTACTTC. This encodes CASSESYLGHEQYF.

V is TRBV11-3 and J is TRBJ2-7, with 10 bases fitting TRBD1. The germline gives CDR1 SGHNT, CDR2 YENEEA. The CDR3 covers 14 residues. Germline trimming cut 8 bases from V and 5 bases from J; bases unmatched to any gene: 9. This CDR3 is CASAVGQGSHEQYF. The CDR3 DNA follows: TGTGCCAGCGCGGTGGGACAGGGGTCCCACGAGCAGTACTTC.

There are a few counts of this clonotype. V usage is TRBV6-1 and J usage is TRBJ2-7; 7 bases line up with TRBD1. V shed 4 bases, J shed 3 bases, and the junction held 6 bases outside the gene matches. The CDR3 consists of 14 residues. Looked up from germline, CDR1 is MNHNS and CDR2 is SASEGT. In DNA form, the CDR3 reads TGTGCCAGCAGTGTGGGACAGAAGTTCTACGAGCAGTACTTC. Translating it yields CASSVGQKFYEQYF.